The entry below gives a single T cell receptor (beta chain) sequence along with its context. The sample comes from a study of blood T cell repertoires in COVID-19. Study overall: Samples came from the United States, Italy and Spain, spanning acute and convalescent COVID-19. T cells, B-cell-depleted T cells, or PBMCs provided the cDNA or gDNA that served as material.

The germline gives CDR1 MGHDK, CDR2 SYGVNS. This CDR3 has 15 amino acids. V lost 6 bases, J lost 3 bases, and 6 bases stayed unmatched. In the original analysis: Amplification of reference gene primers provided the estimated nucleated cell counts. TCRdb's copy holds only in-frame clones and misses some; the assay was immunoSEQ multiplex PCR. For V, J and clone size, that table is used; D and trimming come from the DNA. The sample yields 250,000 or so clones, roughly 79% seen once. V is TRBV25-1 and J is TRBJ2-1, with 9 bases fitting TRBD1. This receptor was obtained from a woman over 75 with acute or convalescent COVID-19. Source material: peripheral blood. The CDR3 loop is CASRVDRGLYNEQFF. CDR3 nucleotides: TGTGCCAGCAGGGTGGACAGGGGACTCTACAATGAGCAGTTCTTC. The whole variable domain, remainder taken from reference TRBV25-1 and TRBJ2-1, is EADIYQTPRYLVIGTGKKITLECSQTMGHDKMYWYQQDPGMELHLIHYSYGVNSTEKGDLSSESTVSRIRTEHFPLTLESARPSHTSQYLCASRVDRGLYNEQFFGPGTRLTVL.